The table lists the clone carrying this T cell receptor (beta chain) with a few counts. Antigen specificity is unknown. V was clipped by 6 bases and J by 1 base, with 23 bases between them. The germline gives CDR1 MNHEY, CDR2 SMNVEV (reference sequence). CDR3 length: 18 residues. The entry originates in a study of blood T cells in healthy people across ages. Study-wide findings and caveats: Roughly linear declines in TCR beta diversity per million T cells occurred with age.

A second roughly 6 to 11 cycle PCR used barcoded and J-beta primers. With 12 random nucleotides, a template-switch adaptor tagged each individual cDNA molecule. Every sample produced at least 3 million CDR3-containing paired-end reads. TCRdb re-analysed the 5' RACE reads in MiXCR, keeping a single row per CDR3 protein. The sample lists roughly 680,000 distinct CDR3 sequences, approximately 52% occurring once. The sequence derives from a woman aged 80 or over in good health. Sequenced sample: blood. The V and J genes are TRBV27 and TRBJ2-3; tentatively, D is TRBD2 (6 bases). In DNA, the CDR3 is TGTGCCAGCAGCCGAACCTGGCTAGCGCCCAGGCGCACAGATACGCAGTATTTT. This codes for CASSRTWLAPRRTDTQYF.